Detailed here is one TCR beta chain. Its antigen remains unidentified. A read error may be the cause here, since a much bigger clone is one base away. Donors were about 36 systemically healthy Caucasian individuals from Russia aged roughly 6 to 90 years. Ten milliliters of peripheral blood were drawn from each donor into EDTA-treated Vacutainer tubes. Ficoll-Paque density-gradient centrifugation was used to isolate PBMCs, with at least 6 million per sample. Trizol reagent was used to extract total RNA from PBMCs, with at least 5 micrograms per sample. The percentages of naive CD45RAhigh/CD27high T cells were determined by flow cytometry on a PBMC aliquot from every donor. The CDR3 covers 11 residues, taking in both the cysteine and the phenylalanine. The retained sequence is limited to the CDR3, 33 bases, with the frame set at the first base. From a lookup of the germline V gene (reference sequence), CDR1 and CDR2 are DFQATT and SNEGSKA.

Library creation used 5' RACE. For sequencing, an Illumina HiSeq 2500 was employed. The second PCR ran for about 7 to 11 cycles and used a J-beta primer mix along with a sample-barcoded 5' primer. A template-switch 5' adaptor carrying 12 random nucleotides introduced a unique molecular identifier onto each TCR beta cDNA molecule. Each sample yielded at least 2.5 million CDR3-containing paired-end reads. All of the RNA was converted into first-strand cDNA using the Mint cDNA synthesis kit, with a TRBC-specific oligonucleotide serving as the primer. Following uracil-DNA glycosylase treatment, a first 18-cycle PCR with universal primers M1SS and BC2_uni_R was performed on all cDNA. The source study handled its data this way. Normalization of each sample was performed by random selection of 1 million high-quality reads, each carrying a distinct molecular identifier. Instead of being binned into consensus sequences, reads that shared molecular identifiers were thrown out. MiTCR, with a Q25 quality threshold and the strictest error-elimination algorithm, was used for CDR3 identification, clonotype clustering and error correction. Lower-bound total TCR beta diversity was estimated with a nonparametric unseen species model using Euler transformation. Clones were called with MiXCR by TCRdb after fastp trimmed the public reads at Q25, and only in-frame beta chains were retained. Each record represents a unique CDR3 protein, reported with the most common genes and DNA among its rows. These V and J calls rely on TCRdb rather than the paper's analysis. This sample is represented by approximately 810,000 distinct CDR3 sequences; about 36% of them were singletons. Together, the top ten hold 10% to 15% of the sample.

This specimen belongs to a study of blood T cells in healthy people across ages (dated by TCRdb to between 2015 and 2016). As for the study more broadly: In model experiments, roughly one uniquely barcoded TCR beta cDNA molecule per two T cells was captured by template switching. The study measured age-related changes in TCR beta repertoire diversity using deep sequencing normalized with unique cDNA molecular identifiers. The donors were split into four age groups: young (average about 15 years), middle-aged (39), aged (62) and long-lived (about 74). To avoid experimental bias, donors of different ages were spread randomly across the sequencing lanes. Using the same blood draw, the study looked at two additional independent replicas of 1 million unique cDNA reads for two donors, one aged 18 to 30 and the other aged 80 or older.

Here is what the overall study found, with its caveats: Compared with the aged group, the long-lived group had more naive CD4+ T cells, fewer expanded clones and increased TCR diversity, a pattern suggesting age selection. Observed TCR beta diversity per million T cells fell roughly linearly with age, and a significant reduction was already apparent by age roughly 40. Since profiling was done on bulk unsorted PBMCs, naive and antigen-experienced compartments could not be conclusively compared. The percentage of naive T cells measured by flow cytometry correlated strongly with observed TCR beta diversity. Total diversity estimates from one million sequenced T cells were considered lower bounds and underestimates. Because donor CMV infection status was unknown, age-related changes in expanded clonotypes were potentially confounded.

Sample: blood. The chain is encoded by TRBV20-1 joined to TRBJ2-5; too little of a D gene remains to name it. This TCR came from a young man in good health. The DNA sequence follows: TGCAGGGCACGTATCCAAGAGACCCAGTACTTC. It encodes CRARIQETQYF.